The next 14 T cell receptor beta chains were all read from a single sample in a study of T cells in Graves' hyperthyroidism and ophthalmopathy. TCR beta CDR3 regions were amplified from RNA transcripts. TCR CDR3 regions were first amplified by RT-PCR with HTBI primers. Each CDR3 protein is one row after TCRdb ran MiXCR on the multiplex PCR reads. The top ten hold roughly an eighth of the sample, which has about 640,000 distinct CDR3 sequences, about 15% seen once. The source material was blood. Source of these receptors: a woman in her fifties or sixties with Graves' ophthalmopathy.

This clonotype was detected ten times or more. This chain links TRBV6-5 with TRBJ1-2; a possible D gene is TRBD1 (5 bases). In germline, CDR1 is MNHEY, CDR2 SVGAGI. V was trimmed by 1 base and J by 7 bases, leaving 10 bases between them. The CDR3 loop spans 13 amino acids. The chain's CDR3 is CASSYLGAAGYTF. The CDR3 DNA reads as TGTGCCAGCAGTTACTTAGGGGCTGCTGGCTACACCTTC.

This clonotype has ten or more counts. The genes are TRBV28 and TRBJ2-3; tentatively, D is TRBD2 (5 bases). Germline V lookup: CDR1 MDHEN, CDR2 SYDVKM. The CDR3 sequence is 12 residues long. V gave up 6 bases and J gave up 6 bases, with 10 bases separating them. The CDR3 protein is CASSLKRDTQYF. The DNA for the CDR3 is TGTGCCAGCAGCCTCAAGCGGGATACGCAGTATTTT.

This clonotype was counted many times. The chain uses TRBV20-1 and TRBJ2-1; TRBD2 aligns across 9 bases. Germline V gives CDR1 DFQATT, CDR2 SNEGSKA (reference sequence). Trimming at V came to 4 bases and at J to 3 bases, leaving 4 bases not matched to a gene. The CDR3 runs to 14 residues. CDR3 coding DNA: TGCAGTGCTAATCCTAGCGGGAACTACAATGAGCAGTTCTTC. Protein: CSANPSGNYNEQFF.

This clonotype came up many times. The chain combines TRBV3-1 with TRBJ2-7; 13 nucleotides align to TRBD2. The length of the CDR3 is 17 residues. Looked up from germline, CDR1 is LGHDT and CDR2 is YNNKEL (reference sequence). The V gene end was trimmed by 1 base and the J gene end by 5 bases; junction bases not matched to a gene: 8. The DNA for the CDR3 is TGTGCCAGCAGCCAAGTGGGTGGGACTAGCGGGGCCAACGAGCAGTACTTC. Translation: CASSQVGGTSGANEQYF.

This clonotype was counted at least ten times. The chain recombines TRBV11-2 with TRBJ1-1; D not resolved. The CDR3 covers 15 residues. Germline V gene lookup returns CDR1 SGHAT and CDR2 FQNNGV. Trimming pared 0 bases from V and 0 bases from J, leaving 8 bases between. The DNA of the CDR3 is TGTGCCAGCAGCTTAGACGGCCAGGTGAACACTGAAGCTTTCTTT. It codes for CASSLDGQVNTEAFF.

The chain carries TRBV14 and TRBJ2-1; TRBD2 is a possible D gene (6 bases). In germline, CDR1 is SGHDN, CDR2 FVKESK. The CDR3 runs 17 residues. V lost 3 bases to trimming and J lost 0 bases, with 15 bases between them. Here the CDR3 reads CASSHGGGDRSYNEQFF. In DNA, the CDR3 is TGTGCCAGCAGCCACGGAGGCGGGGACCGCTCCTACAATGAGCAGTTCTTC.

This clonotype showed up just once. The V and J genes are TRBV27 and TRBJ1-1, with D perhaps matching TRBD1 (5 bases). The V gene lost 5 bases and the J gene lost 1 base, with 11 bases spanning the gap. In germline, CDR1 is MNHEY, CDR2 SMNVEV (reference sequence). This CDR3 region has 14 residues. The DNA for the CDR3 is TGTGCCAGCAGTAAGGGGTCTCCGAACACTGAAGCTTTCTTT. It translates to CASSKGSPNTEAFF.

This clonotype has ten or more counts. V usage is TRBV5-1 and J usage is TRBJ2-1, with a possible D match to TRBD2 (6 bases). Trimming stripped 7 bases from V and 9 bases from J, with 17 bases between. The germline V gene has CDR1 SGHRS and CDR2 YFSETQ. The CDR3 is made up of 13 amino acids. The CDR3 DNA follows: TGCGCCAGCGGAGGGCTGGGGCGAGGTGAGCAGTTCTTC. Its translation: CASGGLGRGEQFF.

This clonotype was recorded at least ten times. The rearrangement uses TRBV2 and TRBJ2-1; TRBD2 agrees at 9 bases. The ends lost 3 bases at V and 11 bases at J; junction bases unmatched: 17. There are 17 residues in the CDR3. Germline V gene data show CDR1 as SNHLY and CDR2 as FYNNEI. The CDR3 is CASSDVGGRGSGLKQFF. For the CDR3, the DNA is TGTGCCAGCAGTGATGTTGGCGGGAGGGGTTCAGGCCTCAAGCAGTTCTTC.

This clonotype was observed at least ten times. The chain recombines TRBV4-1 with TRBJ2-1; 13 bases map to TRBD2. The germline CDR1 and CDR2 sequences are MGHRA and YSYEKL. The CDR3 loop spans 17 amino acids. J lost 5 bases, V lost 0 bases, and 4 bases had no gene match. CDR3 in DNA: TGCGCCAGCAGCCAAGATGTGGGGACTAGCGGGAACAATGAGCAGTTCTTC. Translated, it gives CASSQDVGTSGNNEQFF.

This clonotype was picked up many times. The CDR3 spells CASSARQGTNEKLFF. The CDR3 DNA reads TGTGCCAGCAGCGCAAGACAGGGAACTAATGAAAAACTGTTTTTT. The rearrangement uses TRBV7-9 and TRBJ1-4; 7 bases match TRBD1. V lost 5 bases, J lost 1 base, and 4 bases stayed unmatched. This CDR3 region has 15 residues. From germline, CDR1 is SEHNR and CDR2 FQNEAQ (reference sequence).

The chain carries TRBV6-9 and TRBJ2-1, with D possibly matching TRBD1 (5 bases). Germline values: CDR1 MNHGY, CDR2 SVAAGI. Trimming took off 3 bases at V and 5 bases at J, with 23 bases between the two ends. The CDR3 covers 18 residues. CDR3 DNA sequence: TGTGCCAGCAGTTACTCGAAGGACAAACCCACTCCGGACAATGAGCAGTTCTTC. Protein sequence: CASSYSKDKPTPDNEQFF.

In its sample, this clonotype was seen many times. The V gene is TRBV7-2, the J gene TRBJ2-7, with TRBD2 matching 7 bases. CDR1 is SGHTA and CDR2 is FQGNSA in the germline V gene. CDR3 size: 15 residues. Trimming cost V 6 bases and J 4 bases; bases outside gene matches: 12. The CDR3 coding sequence is TGTGCCAGCAGGCCGGGGACTACATTCTCATACGAGCAGTACTTC. This translates into CASRPGTTFSYEQYF.

This clonotype has ten or more counts. V usage is TRBV28 and J usage is TRBJ2-7; D is perhaps TRBD1 (8 bases). CDR3 length: 15 amino acids. The germline V gene has CDR1 MDHEN and CDR2 SYDVKM. V was pared by 4 bases and J by 11 bases, with 24 bases between. CDR3 loop: CASSSTSDRGGLEYF. The CDR3, as DNA: TGTGCCAGCAGTTCAACGAGCGACAGGGGAGGGTTGGAGTACTTC.